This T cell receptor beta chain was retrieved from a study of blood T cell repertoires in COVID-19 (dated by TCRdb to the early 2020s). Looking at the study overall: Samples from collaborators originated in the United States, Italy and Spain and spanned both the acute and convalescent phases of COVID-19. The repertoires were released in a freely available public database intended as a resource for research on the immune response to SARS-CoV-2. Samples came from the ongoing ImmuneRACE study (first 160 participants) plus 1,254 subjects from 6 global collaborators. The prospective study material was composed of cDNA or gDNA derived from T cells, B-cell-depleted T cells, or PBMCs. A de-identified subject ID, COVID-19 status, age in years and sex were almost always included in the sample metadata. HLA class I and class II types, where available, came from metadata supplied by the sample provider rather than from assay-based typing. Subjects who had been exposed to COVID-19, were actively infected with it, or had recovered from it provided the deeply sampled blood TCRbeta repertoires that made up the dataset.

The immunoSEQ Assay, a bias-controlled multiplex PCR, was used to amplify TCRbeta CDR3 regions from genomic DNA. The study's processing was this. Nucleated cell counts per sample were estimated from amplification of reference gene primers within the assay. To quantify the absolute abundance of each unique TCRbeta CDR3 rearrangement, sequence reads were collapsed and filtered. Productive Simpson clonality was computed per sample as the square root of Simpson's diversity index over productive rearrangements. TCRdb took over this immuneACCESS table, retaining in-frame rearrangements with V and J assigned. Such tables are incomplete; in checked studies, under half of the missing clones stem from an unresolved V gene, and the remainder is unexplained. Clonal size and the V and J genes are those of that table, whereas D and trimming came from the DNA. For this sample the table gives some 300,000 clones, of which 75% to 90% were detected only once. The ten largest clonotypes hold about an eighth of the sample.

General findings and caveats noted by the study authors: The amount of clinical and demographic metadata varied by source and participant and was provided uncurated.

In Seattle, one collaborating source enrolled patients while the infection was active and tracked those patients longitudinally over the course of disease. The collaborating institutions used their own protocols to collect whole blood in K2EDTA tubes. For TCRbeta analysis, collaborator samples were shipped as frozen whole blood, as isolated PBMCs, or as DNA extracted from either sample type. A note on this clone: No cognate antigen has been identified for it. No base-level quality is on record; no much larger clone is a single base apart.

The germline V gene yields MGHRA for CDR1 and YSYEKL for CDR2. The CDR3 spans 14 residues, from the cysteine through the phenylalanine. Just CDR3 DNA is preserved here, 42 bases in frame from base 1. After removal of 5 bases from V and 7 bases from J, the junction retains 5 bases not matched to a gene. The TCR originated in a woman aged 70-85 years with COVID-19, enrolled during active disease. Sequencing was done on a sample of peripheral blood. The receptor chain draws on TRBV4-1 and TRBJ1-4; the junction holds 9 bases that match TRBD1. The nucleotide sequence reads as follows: TGCGCCAGCAGCGCCGGACAGGGGCTTGAAAAACTGTTTTTT. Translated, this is CASSAGQGLEKLFF.